The 29 T cell receptor beta chains listed next were all sequenced from one sample in a study of T cells after posttransplantation cyclophosphamide. Some clones are missing from TCRdb's copy, which holds only in-frame ones; the method was immunoSEQ multiplex PCR. Found here are a few thousand clones, about 60% of them singletons; the top ten hold about 15%. Cyclophosphamide on days +3 and +4 followed busulfan-fludarabine conditioning and a marrow graft. The sequences come from PBMCs, collected 30 days after allogeneic stem cell transplant with posttransplant cyclophosphamide. Receptors were obtained from a male patient aged 55 to 70 who received an allogeneic stem cell transplant from a related donor and was CMV-positive. Some T cells may be graft donor cells.

This clone was seen a single time. The chain employs TRBV10-3 and TRBJ2-1; a weak D match, TRBD2 (6 bases). CDR3 length: 14 residues. The V end was cut by 6 bases, the J end by 0 bases, with 9 bases between. Germline V gene sequence: CDR1 ENHRY, CDR2 SYGVKD. The CDR3 spells CAIRDGSSYNEQFF. As DNA, the CDR3 is TGTGCCATCAGGGACGGGAGCTCCTACAATGAGCAGTTCTTC.

The rearrangement uses TRBV7-2 and TRBJ2-3; the match to TRBD1 covers 8 bases. The CDR3 contains 14 residues. Trimming cost V 6 bases and J 2 bases; bases outside gene matches: 4. Germline CDR1 is SGHTA and CDR2 is FQGNSA. The CDR3, as DNA: TGTGCCAGCAGGGGACAGGTATTCACAGATACGCAGTATTTT. It translates to CASRGQVFTDTQYF.

Sample share makes this clone hyperexpanded. V gene TRBV2 combines with J gene TRBJ1-1; 7 positions match TRBD1. V lost 5 bases and J lost 5; bases outside the gene matches: 8. Germline V gene data show CDR1 as SNHLY and CDR2 as FYNNEI. The CDR3 extends over 14 amino acids. The CDR3 protein is CASSQNRGDTEAFF. The DNA of the CDR3 is TGTGCCAGCAGTCAAAACAGGGGTGATACTGAAGCTTTCTTT.

This chain connects TRBV13 to TRBJ2-7; D gene uncertain. The V end was cut by 5 bases, the J end by 0 bases, with 8 bases between. The CDR3 is 13 residues long. CDR1 PRHDT and CDR2 FYEKMQ come from the germline V gene (reference sequence). The CDR3 region is CASSTVSSYEQYF. CDR3 coding DNA: TGTGCCAGCAGCACCGTCAGCTCCTACGAGCAGTACTTC. Full variable domain (rest looked up from reference TRBV13 and TRBJ2-7): AAGVIQSPRHLIKEKRETATLKCYPIPRHDTVYWYQQGPGQDPQFLISFYEKMQSDKGSIPDRFSAQQFSDYHSELNMSSLELGDSALYFCASSTVSSYEQYFGPGTRLTVT.

The chain has TRBV5-1 and TRBJ2-5; 8 nucleotides align to TRBD2. The V and J ends lost 2 bases and 3 bases, in that order; junction bases with no gene match: 6. This CDR3 is built from 15 residues. Germline CDR1 and CDR2: SGHRS and YFSETQ. The CDR3 nucleotides are TGCGCCAGCAGCTTTACTACTAGCGGTGAAGAGACCCAGTACTTC. This sequence encodes CASSFTTSGEETQYF.

A note on this clone: Other DNA sequences in the same sample also yield this CDR3. The chain is built from TRBV4-1 and TRBJ1-4, with D perhaps TRBD1 (5 bases). The germline V and J ends were trimmed by 4 bases and 0 bases, with 18 bases remaining between them. In germline, CDR1 is MGHRA, CDR2 YSYEKL. The CDR3 has 18 amino acids. CDR3 sequence reads: CASSRKGLTRATNEKLFF. In nucleotides, the CDR3 is TGCGCCAGCAGCCGGAAGGGACTGACAAGAGCAACTAATGAAAAACTGTTTTTT.

This clone was recorded only once. The rearrangement joins TRBV15 to TRBJ2-1, with 11 bases that match TRBD2. Germline lookup yields CDR1 LNHNV and CDR2 YYDKDF (reference sequence). There are 15 residues in the CDR3. Trimming cost V 3 bases and J 5 bases; bases outside gene matches: 3. CDR3 DNA: TGTGCCACCAGCAGTAGCGGGAGGGGGAACAATGAGCAGTTCTTC. It translates to CATSSSGRGNNEQFF.

This clone was detected only a few times. Different DNA sequences within this sample yield the same CDR3. The CDR3 DNA follows: TGCGCCAGCAGCCAAGATTCCCGCGGATCCAATTCACCCCTCCACTTT. Its protein product is CASSQDSRGSNSPLHF. The chain carries TRBV4-3 and TRBJ1-6; D is unresolved. CDR1 is LGHNA, CDR2 YSLEER, per germline. Between the trimmed V and J ends, which lost 0 bases and 7 bases, there was a span of 13 bases. The CDR3 runs to 16 residues.

The V call is TRBV5-1, the J call TRBJ1-3; D gene ambiguous. Germline lookup yields CDR1 SGHRS and CDR2 YFSETQ. Trimming removed 2 bases at V and 0 bases at J, with 6 bases between. There are 14 residues in the CDR3. DNA of the CDR3: TGCGCCAGCAGCTTTTACGGCTCTGGAAACACCATATATTTT. Translating gives CASSFYGSGNTIYF.

Only a few counts were recorded for this clone. The J gene is TRBJ2-7, the V gene TRBV5-4, with D tentatively TRBD2 (6 bases). Germline lookup yields CDR1 SGHNT and CDR2 YYREEE (reference sequence). Trimming stripped 4 bases from V and 5 bases from J, with 16 bases between. The CDR3 runs 14 residues. CDR3 in amino acids: CASSQGLARNEQYF. DNA of the CDR3: TGTGCCAGCAGCCAGGGACTGGCCAGGAACGAGCAGTACTTC.

The chain combines TRBV27 with TRBJ2-5, with D possibly matching TRBD2 (5 bases). CDR1 MNHEY and CDR2 SMNVEV come from the germline V gene (reference sequence). V lost 5 bases, J lost 4 bases, and 11 bases lay in between. The CDR3 totals 13 residues. This CDR3 is CASSLEGAETQYF. For the CDR3, the DNA is TGTGCCAGCAGTCTCGAGGGAGCAGAGACCCAGTACTTC.

V gene TRBV11-3 combines with J gene TRBJ2-2; 9 positions agree with TRBD1. V shed 5 bases, J shed 5 bases, and the junction held 9 bases outside the gene matches. Germline V gene sequence: CDR1 SGHNT, CDR2 YENEEA. This CDR3 comprises 16 residues. The CDR3 region is CASSALWTGETGELFF. CDR3 sequence (DNA): TGTGCCAGCAGCGCGCTATGGACAGGGGAAACCGGGGAGCTGTTTTTT.

This clone turned up a few times. V is TRBV18 and J is TRBJ2-3, with D tentatively TRBD1 (6 bases). V lost 5 bases, J lost 3 bases, and 12 bases lay in between. The germline V gene has CDR1 KGHSH and CDR2 LQKENI. This CDR3 has 14 amino acids. The CDR3 reads CASSDKGTTDTQYF. CDR3 in DNA: TGTGCCAGCTCAGACAAGGGGACAACAGATACGCAGTATTTT.

The chain carries TRBV2 and TRBJ2-1, with D maybe TRBD2 (5 bases). CDR1 SNHLY and CDR2 FYNNEI come from the germline V gene. The CDR3 runs 14 residues. The germline V and J ends were trimmed by 4 bases and 8 bases, with 15 bases remaining between them. This CDR3 is CASSAPLEGDEQFF. CDR3 DNA: TGTGCCAGCAGTGCTCCCCTCGAGGGCGATGAGCAGTTCTTC.

The rearrangement uses TRBV30 and TRBJ1-5; tentatively, D is TRBD1 (5 bases). CDR1 is GTSNPN and CDR2 is SVGIG in the germline V gene (reference sequence). This CDR3 is 13 amino acids long. Trimming stripped 2 bases from V and 4 bases from J, with 9 bases between. CDR3 residues: CAWSTGPNQPQHF. The DNA for the CDR3 is TGTGCCTGGAGTACAGGACCAAATCAGCCCCAGCATTTT.

This chain joins TRBV4-1 and TRBJ2-1; 14 nucleotides match TRBD2. J lost 6 bases, V lost 0 bases, and 7 bases had no gene match. Germline CDR1 MGHRA, CDR2 YSYEKL. The CDR3 runs to 18 residues. CDR3 sequence (DNA): TGCGCCAGCAGCCAAGACCCCGGACTAGCGGGAGGAGGCAATGAGCAGTTCTTC. Encoded protein: CASSQDPGLAGGGNEQFF.

The chain has TRBV19 and TRBJ1-2; D perhaps matches TRBD1 (5 bases). Per the germline V gene, CDR1 is LNHDA and CDR2 is SQIVND (reference sequence). CDR3 length equals 13 residues. Trimming cost V 1 base and J 7 bases, with 10 bases left between them. CDR3 region: CASSIGEGVGYTF. DNA of the CDR3: TGTGCCAGTAGTATAGGCGAAGGGGTTGGCTACACCTTC.

This clone was observed a handful of times. The V call is TRBV5-6, the J call TRBJ1-4, with 9 bases aligning to TRBD1. The CDR3 runs to 15 residues. CDR1 and CDR2 (germline): SGHDT, YYEEEE. V shed 5 bases and J 7 bases; nucleotides not matched to a gene: 9. The CDR3 DNA sequence: TGTGCCAGCAGTTCCACAGGGGGCATATTTGAAAAACTGTTTTTT. Translating it yields CASSSTGGIFEKLFF.

The rearrangement uses TRBV5-4 and TRBJ1-2, with D possibly being TRBD1 (5 bases). The CDR3 totals 18 residues. Looked up from germline, CDR1 is SGHNT and CDR2 is YYREEE (reference sequence). With 0 bases removed from V and 6 bases from J, the gap between germline ends came to 24 bases. The CDR3 bases are TGTGCCAGCAGCTTGGGGCAGGGTGGACCCAGGAGCCAAAATGGCTACACCTTC. It codes for CASSLGQGGPRSQNGYTF.

The gene calls are TRBV5-1 and TRBJ2-1, with no clear D. Germline V gene data show CDR1 as SGHRS and CDR2 as YFSETQ. Trimming pared 6 bases from V and 4 bases from J, leaving 14 bases between. This CDR3 spans 14 amino acids. CDR3 sequence reads: CASMRSSEYNEQFF. Here the CDR3 DNA reads TGCGCCAGCATGAGGTCTAGTGAATACAATGAGCAGTTCTTC.

The CDR3 reads CASSEGGRAYEQYF. CDR3 nucleotides: TGCGCCAGCAGTGAGGGCGGGAGGGCCTACGAGCAGTACTTC. The rearrangement links TRBV10-1 to TRBJ2-7, with 9 nucleotides matching TRBD2. In germline, CDR1 is WNHNN, CDR2 SYGVQD (reference sequence). The CDR3 covers 14 residues. Unmatched junction bases numbered 1, after V lost 2 bases and J lost 2 bases.

V and J are TRBV7-3 and TRBJ2-3; D remains ambiguous. Trimming removed 5 bases at V and 2 bases at J, with 11 bases between. The CDR3 spans 14 residues. Germline V gene sequence: CDR1 SGHTA, CDR2 FQGTGA. CDR3: CASSGGLNTDTQYF. As DNA, the CDR3 is TGTGCCAGCAGCGGCGGCTTAAACACAGATACGCAGTATTTT.

This rearrangement joins TRBV19 to TRBJ2-2; TRBD2 might be the D (6 bases). Germline loops: CDR1 LNHDA, CDR2 SQIVND (reference sequence). This CDR3 region has 14 residues. V was trimmed by 10 bases and J by 2 bases, leaving 14 bases between them. CDR3 DNA: TGTGCCACGCGGAGGGCCCGAAACACCGGGGAGCTGTTTTTT. Protein: CATRRARNTGELFF.

The V call is TRBV11-2, the J call TRBJ1-4; tentatively, D is TRBD1 (5 bases). This CDR3 is 13 amino acids long. The V end lost 3 bases, the J end lost 10 bases, and 12 bases lay between the germline ends. The germline V gene encodes CDR1 SGHAT and CDR2 FQNNGV. CDR3 sequence: CASSFAGGGKLFF. The CDR3 nucleotides read TGTGCCAGCAGCTTTGCCGGGGGGGGAAAACTGTTTTTT.

The chain uses TRBV6-6 and TRBJ2-5; 9 bases are shared with TRBD1. The germline V gene has CDR1 MNHNY and CDR2 SVGAGI (reference sequence). The V and J ends lost 6 bases and 11 bases, in that order; junction bases with no gene match: 10. The CDR3 length is 13 residues. The CDR3 DNA reads TGTGCCAGCAGACGGACAGGGGAGGATGAGCAGTACTTC. It codes for CASRRTGEDEQYF.

This rearrangement joins TRBV4-1 to TRBJ2-1; 8 bases map to TRBD2. The trim removed 4 bases at V and 3 bases at J, leaving 5 bases unmatched. Looked up from germline, CDR1 is MGHRA and CDR2 is YSYEKL. CDR3 size: 15 residues. Here the CDR3 reads CASSRIAGLYNEQFF. The CDR3 DNA is TGCGCCAGCAGCCGAATAGCGGGGCTCTACAATGAGCAGTTCTTC.

This chain uses TRBV5-4 with TRBJ2-4, with D maybe TRBD1 (5 bases). This CDR3 comprises 16 residues. Germline lookup yields CDR1 SGHNT and CDR2 YYREEE (reference sequence). V was cut by 4 bases and J by 2 bases, with 16 bases left in between. Here the CDR3 reads CASSPGGRETKNIQYF. CDR3 in DNA: TGTGCCAGCAGCCCCGGCGGCAGGGAAACCAAAAACATTCAGTACTTC.

This clone was seen a handful of times. V usage is TRBV2 and J usage is TRBJ2-4; no clear D gene. Trimming left V 2 bases short and J 2 bases short, with 16 bases between. Germline-derived CDR1 and CDR2 are SNHLY and FYNNEI. The CDR3 contains 17 residues. For the CDR3, the DNA is TGTGCCAGCAGTGAATCCCTTGACAACCCAACCAAAAACATTCAGTACTTC. It is translated as CASSESLDNPTKNIQYF.

This clone is medium-sized (0.01 to 0.1%) in the sample. The chain carries TRBV7-2 and TRBJ2-1; TRBD2 might be the D (6 bases). V lost 3 bases and J lost 9, with 18 bases in between. Germline loops: CDR1 SGHTA, CDR2 FQGNSA. The CDR3 contains 15 residues. For the CDR3, the DNA is TGTGCCAGCAGCTTGTTGGGCGGGGACCGCAGTGAGCAGTTCTTC. Residues: CASSLLGGDRSEQFF.